This T cell receptor beta chain is from a study of blood T cells in healthy people across ages. Primed by a sample-barcoded 5' primer and a J-beta primer mix, a second PCR proceeded for about 7 to 11 cycles. A single record per CDR3 protein comes from TCRdb applying MiXCR to the 5' RACE reads. This table holds 580,000 or so distinct CDR3 sequences, roughly 48% found once. This CDR3 spans 16 amino acids. In germline, CDR1 is SGHTA, CDR2 FQGNSA. V lost 5 bases and J 1 base, leaving 15 bases between the germline ends. This rearrangement joins TRBV7-2 to TRBJ1-5; a possible D gene is TRBD1 (6 bases). This receptor was obtained from a man of 80 years or more in good health. Sequences were obtained from blood. The CDR3 region is CASSPRGGQSNQPQHF. In nucleotides, the CDR3 is TGTGCCAGCAGCCCCCGGGGAGGACAGAGCAATCAGCCCCAGCATTTT.